This record looks at one TCR beta chain sequence and its context. Its antigen is not known. The data derive from a study of beta chain features in type 1 diabetes. Losses at the gene ends were 2 bases for V and 5 bases for J; bases not matched to a gene: 4. CDR1 ENHRY and CDR2 SYGVKD come from the germline V gene. This CDR3 region has 14 residues. Study-wide findings and caveats: Type 1 diabetes patients showed fewer insertions and more deletions at VDJ junctions. Shortening of TCRB CDR3s, moderate but significant, appeared in all four CD4+ subsets of Type 1 diabetes patients. Researchers caution that PCR might favor shorter templates, equally among patients and controls. The study found that naive, central memory and Treg TCRB repertoires appeared more similar in patients than in healthy donors.

The authors reverse transcribed all of the isolated RNA, so sequencing captured expressed TCRB transcripts. Produced via immunoSEQ multiplex PCR; TCRdb's table is partial and in-frame only. Found here are hundreds of thousands of clones, over 12% of them singletons; the top ten hold 0.03% to 0.04%. The receptor comes from a man aged 18-30 years with type 1 diabetes. Sequenced material: naive CD4+ T cells from blood. The chain employs TRBV10-3 and TRBJ2-5, with 8 bases fitting TRBD1. The CDR3 DNA is TGTGCCATCAGTGAGCCGGACAGGGTTGAGACCCAGTACTTC. Translation gives CAISEPDRVETQYF.